These T cell receptor beta chains were read from a single sample in a study of blood T cells in healthy people across ages. TCRdb processed the 5' RACE reads anew with MiXCR; each CDR3 protein has one entry. The sample holds approximately 770,000 distinct CDR3 sequences, roughly 64% seen once. What was sequenced was blood. The receptors shown here come from a man in his thirties or forties in good health. The CDR3 runs from the conserved cysteine through the conserved F or W. A D gene is named only where the DNA matches it firmly. The size entry is marked missing in some rows and otherwise reads once, few, many or a size class.

v_call: TRBV7-8; d_call: TRBD2; j_call: TRBJ2-1; clone_size: few; cdr3_nt: TGTGCCAGCAGCTTAGCGGTTGGGACTAGCGGCGTCAATGAGCAGTTCTTC; cdr3_aa: CASSLAVGTSGVNEQFF
v_call: TRBV29-1; d_call: TRBD2; j_call: TRBJ2-5; clone_size: .; cdr3_nt: TGCAGCGTTGAAGATAGGACTAGCGGGAGTCAAGAGACCCAGTACTTC; cdr3_aa: CSVEDRTSGSQETQYF
v_call: TRBV5-1; d_call: .; j_call: TRBJ2-1; clone_size: .; cdr3_nt: TGCGCCAGCAGCTTAGAAGAGACGAAATACAATGAGCAGTTCTTC; cdr3_aa: CASSLEETKYNEQFF
v_call: TRBV29-1; d_call: .; j_call: TRBJ1-2; clone_size: few; cdr3_nt: TGCAGCGTTGAACAGGGAAACACCTTC; cdr3_aa: CSVEQGNTF
v_call: TRBV6-1; d_call: TRBD2; j_call: TRBJ2-1; clone_size: .; cdr3_nt: TGTGCCAGCAGTCTGGGACTAGCGGGGAACTCCTACAATGAGCAGTTCTTC; cdr3_aa: CASSLGLAGNSYNEQFF
v_call: TRBV4-3; d_call: TRBD2; j_call: TRBJ2-7; clone_size: few; cdr3_nt: TGCGCCAGCAGCCAAGATGCGGCGGGAGCGTTGGACGAGCAGTACTTC; cdr3_aa: CASSQDAAGALDEQYF
v_call: TRBV10-1; d_call: .; j_call: TRBJ2-7; clone_size: .; cdr3_nt: TGCGCCAGCAGCCAAACAGGGCTCCAGGGCGAGCAGTACTTC; cdr3_aa: CASSQTGLQGEQYF
v_call: TRBV14; d_call: .; j_call: TRBJ1-1; clone_size: once; cdr3_nt: TGTGCCAGCAGCCAAGGAATATTGAACACTGAAGCTTTCTTT; cdr3_aa: CASSQGILNTEAFF
v_call: TRBV28; d_call: TRBD2; j_call: TRBJ2-3; clone_size: .; cdr3_nt: TGTGCCAGCAGTTTAATAGCGGGAGGCGGCACAGATACGCAGTATTTT; cdr3_aa: CASSLIAGGGTDTQYF
v_call: TRBV4-3; d_call: TRBD1; j_call: TRBJ1-4; clone_size: .; cdr3_nt: TGCGCCAGCAGCCAAGATCCTGGTGACAGGGCAGCAAAACTGTTTTTT; cdr3_aa: CASSQDPGDRAAKLFF
v_call: TRBV30; d_call: .; j_call: TRBJ1-2; clone_size: .; cdr3_nt: TGTGCCTGGACGCTAACGGGTGGCTACACCTTC; cdr3_aa: CAWTLTGGYTF
v_call: TRBV20-1; d_call: TRBD1; j_call: TRBJ1-1; clone_size: few; cdr3_nt: TGCAGTGCTTTGACCGGGACAGGTTTGAACACTGAAGCTTTCTTT; cdr3_aa: CSALTGTGLNTEAFF
v_call: TRBV12-3/TRBV12-4; d_call: TRBD2; j_call: TRBJ2-3; clone_size: .; cdr3_nt: TGTGCCAGCAGTTTGAGCGGGGGCCTGTATTTT; cdr3_aa: CASSLSGGLYF
v_call: TRBV7-6; d_call: .; j_call: TRBJ1-2; clone_size: .; cdr3_nt: TGTGCCAGCAGCTTAGAACCAACTAACTATGGCTACACCTTC; cdr3_aa: CASSLEPTNYGYTF
v_call: TRBV27; d_call: TRBD1; j_call: TRBJ1-6; clone_size: once; cdr3_nt: TGTGCCAGCAGTGACAGGGTAAATTCACCCCTCCACTTT; cdr3_aa: CASSDRVNSPLHF
v_call: TRBV12-3/TRBV12-4; d_call: .; j_call: TRBJ2-3; clone_size: .; cdr3_nt: TGTGCCAGCAGCCGAGGTCCCACAGATGCGCAGTATTTT; cdr3_aa: CASSRGPTDAQYF
v_call: TRBV20-1; d_call: .; j_call: TRBJ1-2; clone_size: .; cdr3_nt: TGCAGTGCTTATAGGACAGTTGACTATGGCTACACCTTC; cdr3_aa: CSAYRTVDYGYTF
v_call: TRBV5-1; d_call: .; j_call: TRBJ2-1; clone_size: .; cdr3_nt: TGCGCCAGCAGCTCATATGCCTCGGGTGAGCAGTTCTTC; cdr3_aa: CASSSYASGEQFF
v_call: TRBV7-9; d_call: .; j_call: TRBJ2-5; clone_size: many; cdr3_nt: TGTGCCAGCAAAACCGGGGGCCATTGGGAGACCCAGTACTTC; cdr3_aa: CASKTGGHWETQYF
v_call: TRBV9; d_call: .; j_call: TRBJ1-1; clone_size: .; cdr3_nt: TGTGCCAGCAGCGTAGATTCCGGTGGAGGGGCTGAAGCTTTCTTT; cdr3_aa: CASSVDSGGGAEAFF
v_call: TRBV28; d_call: .; j_call: TRBJ1-2; clone_size: .; cdr3_nt: TGTGCCAGTGTTACACTGATGGGTAGCTACACCTTC; cdr3_aa: CASVTLMGSYTF
v_call: TRBV28; d_call: TRBD2; j_call: TRBJ2-1; clone_size: once; cdr3_nt: TGTGCCAGCATGGCAGGGACTAGCGGGAGCAATGAGCAGTTCTTC; cdr3_aa: CASMAGTSGSNEQFF
v_call: TRBV7-2; d_call: .; j_call: TRBJ2-1; clone_size: .; cdr3_nt: TGTGCCAGCAGCTTAGCCCGGGGGCTCTCCTACAATGAGCAGTTCTTC; cdr3_aa: CASSLARGLSYNEQFF